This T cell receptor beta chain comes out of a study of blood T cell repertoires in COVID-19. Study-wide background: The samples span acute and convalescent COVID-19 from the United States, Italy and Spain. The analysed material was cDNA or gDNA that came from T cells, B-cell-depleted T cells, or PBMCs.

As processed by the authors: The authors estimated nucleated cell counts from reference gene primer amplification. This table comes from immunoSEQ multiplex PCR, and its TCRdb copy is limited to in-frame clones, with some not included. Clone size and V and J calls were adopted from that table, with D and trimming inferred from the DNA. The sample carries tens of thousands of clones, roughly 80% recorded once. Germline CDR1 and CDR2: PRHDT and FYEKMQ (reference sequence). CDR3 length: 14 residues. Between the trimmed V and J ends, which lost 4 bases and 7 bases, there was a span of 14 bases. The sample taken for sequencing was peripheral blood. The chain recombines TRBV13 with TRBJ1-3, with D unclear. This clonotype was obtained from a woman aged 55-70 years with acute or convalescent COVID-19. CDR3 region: CASSSRTGGNTIYF. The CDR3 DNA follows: TGTGCCAGCAGCTCCCGGACGGGAGGCAACACCATATATTTT.